The rows below give T cell receptor beta chains drawn from one sample of a study of CD8+ T cells in alopecia areata. Clones were sequenced by immunoSEQ multiplex PCR, and TCRdb holds only the in-frame ones, with some missing. This table holds over 8,500 clones, 55% to 75% found once. Material: skin. All receptors derive from a human donor with alopecia areata. Each CDR3 is given with its conserved first and last residue. Each record gives: D gene, V gene, J gene, clone size, CDR3 DNA, CDR3 protein. A D gene is named only where the DNA matches it firmly. Not all rows give a size; the values are once, few, many and, for expanded clones, a class.

TRBD1,TRBV28,TRBJ1-4,.,TGTGCCAGCAGTCTTCTAGGGGGCCTTTACCGGGCAACTAATGAAAAACTGTTTTTT,CASSLLGGLYRATNEKLFF
.,TRBV18,TRBJ2-3,.,TGTGCCAGCTCACCACCCACTAGCTCGCCAGATACGCAGTATTTT,CASSPPTSSPDTQYF
.,TRBV7-9,TRBJ1-1,.,TGTGCCAGCAGCCCGCGCGCTGAAGCTTTCTTT,CASSPRAEAFF
TRBD1,TRBV18,TRBJ1-2,.,TGTGCCAGCTCACCCACGGACAGGGTCGACAATGGCTACACCTTC,CASSPTDRVDNGYTF
.,TRBV19,TRBJ2-1,.,TGTGCCAGCTCCCGGGCCCTGGGGGGCTCCTACAATGAGCAGTTCTTC,CASSRALGGSYNEQFF
.,TRBV4-1,TRBJ2-1,.,TGCGCCAGCAGCCAGGGTCCTCGAGGCTGGAGCAATGAGCAGTTCTTC,CASSQGPRGWSNEQFF
.,TRBV29-1,TRBJ1-2,few,TGCAGCGTTGTTGAAGGGTCGAACCTGGGCGGCTACACCTTC,CSVVEGSNLGGYTF
.,TRBV6-6,TRBJ2-3,.,TGTGCCAGCAGTTACGGGGGAGTCACAGCTGATACGCAGTATTTT,CASSYGGVTADTQYF
.,TRBV18,TRBJ1-2,few,TGTGCCAGCTCACCGGAATCGGGCTATGGCTACACCTTC,CASSPESGYGYTF
.,TRBV4-1,TRBJ2-3,.,TGCGCCAGCAGCCCCCCCAGCTACACAGATACGCAGTATTTT,CASSPPSYTDTQYF
TRBD1,TRBV6-6,TRBJ2-1,few,TGTGCCAGCAGTTACCCCGTGACAGGGCTGGATGAGCAGTTCTTC,CASSYPVTGLDEQFF
.,TRBV12-5,TRBJ1-6,few,TGTGCTAGTGGTTTGGGGCAGGCCAGCTCCTATAATTCACCCCTCCACTTT,CASGLGQASSYNSPLHF
TRBD1,TRBV6-5,TRBJ2-7,.,TGTGCCAGCAGCGAGGGGACAGGGACCGAGCAGTACTTC,CASSEGTGTEQYF
TRBD1,TRBV9,TRBJ2-3,.,TGTGCCAGCAGCATCGGACAGGGGGGAACAGATACGCAGTATTTT,CASSIGQGGTDTQYF
TRBD2,TRBV9,TRBJ2-7,few,TGTGCCAGCAGCGTAGGGCTAGCGGGAGGCTACGAGCAGTACTTC,CASSVGLAGGYEQYF
.,TRBV5-8,TRBJ1-3,.,TGTGCCAGCAGCTACGGACGGAGCTCTGGAAACACCATATATTTT,CASSYGRSSGNTIYF
.,TRBV2,TRBJ2-1,.,TGTGCCAGCAGTGGTTCTAGCATCCGTGGGGATGAGCAGTTCTTC,CASSGSSIRGDEQFF
.,TRBV29-1,TRBJ2-7,.,TGCAGCGTTGGCGGCAGGGGAACCGAGCAGTACTTC,CSVGGRGTEQYF
TRBD2,TRBV2,TRBJ2-1,.,TGTGCCAGCACTCGAAGGGGGACTAGCAGTGATGAGCAGTTCTTC,CASTRRGTSSDEQFF
.,TRBV7-2,TRBJ2-1,.,TGTGCCAGCAGCCATAGGTGGGCAGTACGTCACAATGAGCAGTTCTTC,CASSHRWAVRHNEQFF
.,TRBV5-1,TRBJ2-3,.,TGCGCCAGCAGCGCGAGCTTAACAGATACGCAGTATTTT,CASSASLTDTQYF
.,TRBV15,TRBJ2-5,.,TGTGCCACCAGCCTCCGTCGGGGAACGGGTCAAGAGACCCAGTACTTC,CATSLRRGTGQETQYF
.,TRBV4-1,TRBJ2-2,few,TGCGCCAGCAGCCAAGATGGAAGGATCGGGGAGCTGTTTTTT,CASSQDGRIGELFF
.,TRBV7-2,TRBJ2-2,.,TGTGCCAGCAGCGACACCGGGACTTGGAACACCGGGGAGCTGTTTTTT,CASSDTGTWNTGELFF
.,TRBV28,TRBJ1-3,.,TGTGCCAGCAGTTTAGTAAACACCTGGTCTGGAAACACCATATATTTT,CASSLVNTWSGNTIYF
.,TRBV5-6,TRBJ2-3,.,TGTGCCAGCAGCTTGGACTTTGATACGCAGTATTTT,CASSLDFDTQYF
.,TRBV19,TRBJ1-5,.,TGTGCCAGTAGTATAATAGGGAATGGCAATCAGCCCCAGCATTTT,CASSIIGNGNQPQHF
.,TRBV14,TRBJ2-7,.,TGTGCCAGCAGCCCCTATGGGGCAGAAGGAGCCTACGAGCAGTACTTC,CASSPYGAEGAYEQYF
.,TRBV20-1,TRBJ2-7,once,TGCAGTGCTAGAGATCTGGGGGAGCAGTACTTC,CSARDLGEQYF
TRBD2,TRBV4-3,TRBJ2-1,.,TGCGCCAGCAGCCTGGCGGGAGGGAACAATGAGCAGTTCTTC,CASSLAGGNNEQFF
TRBD2,TRBV4-1,TRBJ2-1,.,TGCGCCAGCAGCCTGGGACTAGCGGGAACCTACAATGAGCAGTTCTTC,CASSLGLAGTYNEQFF
TRBD1,TRBV29-1,TRBJ2-7,.,TGCAGCGTCAAACAGGGGATAGGGACCTACGAGCAGTACTTC,CSVKQGIGTYEQYF
.,TRBV5-6,TRBJ2-1,few,TGTGCCAGCAGCTTTTTGAGCAATGAGCAGTTCTTC,CASSFLSNEQFF
TRBD1,TRBV27,TRBJ1-2,.,TGTGCCAGCAGACGGGGACAGGGGGCCGGCTACACCTTC,CASRRGQGAGYTF
TRBD2,TRBV10-2,TRBJ2-1,medium-sized,TGCGCCAGCCAGCCCGGGACTAGCGGGGACAATGAGCAGTTCTTC,CASQPGTSGDNEQFF
.,TRBV5-1,TRBJ2-3,.,TGCGCCAGCAGCTTGGCCAGGGGAGCCTTCACAGATACGCAGTATTTT,CASSLARGAFTDTQYF
.,TRBV30,TRBJ1-3,.,TGTGCCTGGAGTTCTAGTTACACCATATATTTT,CAWSSSYTIYF
TRBD2,TRBV4-1,TRBJ2-3,.,TGCGCCAGCAGCCAAGATTTTAACCTAGCGGGAGGAGATACGCAGTATTTT,CASSQDFNLAGGDTQYF
TRBD1,TRBV29-1,TRBJ2-6,.,TGCAGCGTCGGGACAGTCGGGGCCAACGTCCTGACTTTC,CSVGTVGANVLTF
.,TRBV7-2,TRBJ2-5,.,TGTGCCAGCAGCTTAGACCGTGCTAGATTAGAAGAGACCCAGTACTTC,CASSLDRARLEETQYF
.,TRBV30,TRBJ2-7,.,TGTGCCTGGAGTGTACAGTCCGGCACCTACGAGCAGTACTTC,CAWSVQSGTYEQYF